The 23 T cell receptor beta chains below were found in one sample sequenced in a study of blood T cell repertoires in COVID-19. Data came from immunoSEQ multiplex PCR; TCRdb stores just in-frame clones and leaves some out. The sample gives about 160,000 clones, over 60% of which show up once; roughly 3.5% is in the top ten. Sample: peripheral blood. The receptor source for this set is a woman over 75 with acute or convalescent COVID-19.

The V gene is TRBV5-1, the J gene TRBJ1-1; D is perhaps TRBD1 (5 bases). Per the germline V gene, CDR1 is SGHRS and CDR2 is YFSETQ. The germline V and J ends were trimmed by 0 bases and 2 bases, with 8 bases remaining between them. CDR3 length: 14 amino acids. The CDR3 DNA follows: TGCGCCAGCAGCTTGGGTGGACAAAACACTGAAGCTTTCTTT. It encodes CASSLGGQNTEAFF.

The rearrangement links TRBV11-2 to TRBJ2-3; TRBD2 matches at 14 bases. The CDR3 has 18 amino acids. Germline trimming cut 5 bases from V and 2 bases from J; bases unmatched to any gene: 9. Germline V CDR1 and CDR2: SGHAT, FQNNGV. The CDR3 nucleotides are TGTGCCAGCAGCCTCGGCAGGACTAGCGGGGGGACCACAGATACGCAGTATTTT. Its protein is CASSLGRTSGGTTDTQYF.

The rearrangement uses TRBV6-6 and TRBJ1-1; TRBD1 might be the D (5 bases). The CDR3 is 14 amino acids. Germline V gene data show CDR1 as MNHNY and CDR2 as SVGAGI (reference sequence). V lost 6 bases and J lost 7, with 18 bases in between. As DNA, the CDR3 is TGTGCCAGCAGGGCTACGATCAGGGTTATTGAAGCTTTCTTT. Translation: CASRATIRVIEAFF.

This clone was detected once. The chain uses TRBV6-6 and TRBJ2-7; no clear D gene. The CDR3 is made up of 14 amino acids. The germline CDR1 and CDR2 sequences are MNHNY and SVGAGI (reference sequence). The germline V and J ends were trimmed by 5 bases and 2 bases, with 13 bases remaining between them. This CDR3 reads CASSPAAGAYEQYF. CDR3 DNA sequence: TGTGCCAGCAGTCCTGCCGCAGGCGCCTACGAGCAGTACTTC.

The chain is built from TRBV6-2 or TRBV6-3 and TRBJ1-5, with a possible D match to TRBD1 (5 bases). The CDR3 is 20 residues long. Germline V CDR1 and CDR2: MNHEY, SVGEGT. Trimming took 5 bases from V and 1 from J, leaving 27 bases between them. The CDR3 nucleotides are TGTGCCAGCAGTAACCACGGTGCAGGGCCGATGTCCCGAAGCAATCAGCCCCAGCATTTT. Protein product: CASSNHGAGPMSRSNQPQHF.

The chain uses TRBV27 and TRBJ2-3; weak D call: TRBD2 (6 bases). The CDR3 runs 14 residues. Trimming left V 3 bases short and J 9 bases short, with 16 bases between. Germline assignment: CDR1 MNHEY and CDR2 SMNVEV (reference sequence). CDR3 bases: TGTGCCAGCAGTTTTGTTTCGGGGGAAGGGACGCAGTATTTT. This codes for CASSFVSGEGTQYF.

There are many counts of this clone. CDR3 sequence reads: CASSQGRGLGNQPQHF. In nucleotides, the CDR3 is TGTGCCAGCAGCCAAGGCAGGGGGCTTGGCAATCAGCCCCAGCATTTT. The chain joins TRBV3-1 (or the pseudogene TRBV3-2) to TRBJ1-5, with TRBD1 matching over 8 bases. The germline gives CDR1 LGHDT, CDR2 YNNKEL (reference sequence). This CDR3 spans 16 amino acids. J lost 2 bases, V lost 1 base, and 4 bases had no gene match.

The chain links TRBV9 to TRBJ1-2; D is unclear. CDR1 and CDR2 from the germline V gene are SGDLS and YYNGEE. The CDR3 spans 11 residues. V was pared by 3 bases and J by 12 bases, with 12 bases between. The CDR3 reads CASSANGVHTF. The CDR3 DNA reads TGTGCCAGCAGCGCTAATGGAGTCCACACCTTC.

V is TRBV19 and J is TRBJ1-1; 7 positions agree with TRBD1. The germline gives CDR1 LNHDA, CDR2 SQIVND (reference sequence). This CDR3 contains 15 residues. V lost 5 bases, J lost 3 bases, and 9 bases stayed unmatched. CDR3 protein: CASSPRTGVYTEAFF. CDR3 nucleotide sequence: TGTGCCAGTAGTCCCAGAACAGGGGTGTACACTGAAGCTTTCTTT.

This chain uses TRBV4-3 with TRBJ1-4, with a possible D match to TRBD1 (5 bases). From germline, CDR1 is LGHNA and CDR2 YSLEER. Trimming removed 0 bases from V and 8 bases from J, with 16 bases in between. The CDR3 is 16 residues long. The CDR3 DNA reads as TGCGCCAGCAGCCAAGACGGGGCGGCGGGGAACGAAAAACTGTTTTTT. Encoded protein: CASSQDGAAGNEKLFF.

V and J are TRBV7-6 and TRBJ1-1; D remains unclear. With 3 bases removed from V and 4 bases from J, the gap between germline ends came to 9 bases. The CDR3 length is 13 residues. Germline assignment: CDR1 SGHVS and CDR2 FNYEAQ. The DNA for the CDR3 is TGTGCCAGCAGCTTCAGGAGCGGCACTGAAGCTTTCTTT. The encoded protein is CASSFRSGTEAFF.

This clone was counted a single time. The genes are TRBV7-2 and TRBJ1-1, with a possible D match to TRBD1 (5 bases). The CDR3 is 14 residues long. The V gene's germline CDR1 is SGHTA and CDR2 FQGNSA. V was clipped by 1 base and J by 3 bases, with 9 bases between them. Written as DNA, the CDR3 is TGTGCCAGCAGCTTAGATGGGGGGTACACTGAAGCTTTCTTT. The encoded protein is CASSLDGGYTEAFF.

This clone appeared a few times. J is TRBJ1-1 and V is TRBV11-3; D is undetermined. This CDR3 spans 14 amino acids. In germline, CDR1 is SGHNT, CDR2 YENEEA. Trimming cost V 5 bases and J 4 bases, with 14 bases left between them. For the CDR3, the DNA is TGTGCCAGCAGCCCCCAAGGAGGGATCACTGAAGCTTTCTTT. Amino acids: CASSPQGGITEAFF.

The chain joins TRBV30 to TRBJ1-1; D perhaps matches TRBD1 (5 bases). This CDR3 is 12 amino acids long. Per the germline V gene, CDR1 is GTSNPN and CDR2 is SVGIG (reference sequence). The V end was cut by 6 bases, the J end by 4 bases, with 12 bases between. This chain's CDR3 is CACLGGVTEAFF. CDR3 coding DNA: TGTGCCTGCTTGGGAGGGGTCACTGAAGCTTTCTTT. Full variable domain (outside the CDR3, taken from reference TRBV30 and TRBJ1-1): SQTIHQWPATLVQPVGSPLSLECTVEGTSNPNLYWYRQAAGRGLQLLFYSVGIGQISSEVPQNLSASRPQDRQFILSSKKLLLSDSGFYLCACLGGVTEAFFGQGTRLTVV.

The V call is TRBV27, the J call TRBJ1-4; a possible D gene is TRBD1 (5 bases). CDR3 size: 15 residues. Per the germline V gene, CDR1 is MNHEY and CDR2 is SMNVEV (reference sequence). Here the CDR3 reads CATPGRVRTNEKLFF. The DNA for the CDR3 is TGTGCGACCCCTGGCAGGGTACGTACTAATGAAAAACTGTTTTTT.

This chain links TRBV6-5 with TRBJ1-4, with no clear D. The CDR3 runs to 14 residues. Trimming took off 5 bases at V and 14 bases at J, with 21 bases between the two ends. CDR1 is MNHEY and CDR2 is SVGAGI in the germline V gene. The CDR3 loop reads CASSPDSFASVLFF. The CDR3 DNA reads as TGTGCCAGCAGTCCCGACTCTTTTGCGAGTGTTCTGTTTTTT.

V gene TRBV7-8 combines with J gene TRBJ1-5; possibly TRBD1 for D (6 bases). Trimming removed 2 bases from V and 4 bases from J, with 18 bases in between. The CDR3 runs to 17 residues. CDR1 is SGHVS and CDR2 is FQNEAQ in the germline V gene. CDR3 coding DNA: TGTGCCAGCAGCTTAAGGGAGGGAGGGGGTATGAATCAGCCCCAGCATTTT. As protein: CASSLREGGGMNQPQHF.

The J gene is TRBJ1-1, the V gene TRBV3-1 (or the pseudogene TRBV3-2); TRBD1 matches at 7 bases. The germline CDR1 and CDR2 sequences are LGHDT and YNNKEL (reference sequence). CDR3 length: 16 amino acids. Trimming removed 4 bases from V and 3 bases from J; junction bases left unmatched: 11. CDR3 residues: CASSPLTGSVYTEAFF. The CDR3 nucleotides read TGTGCCAGCAGCCCCCTGACAGGGTCCGTATACACTGAAGCTTTCTTT.

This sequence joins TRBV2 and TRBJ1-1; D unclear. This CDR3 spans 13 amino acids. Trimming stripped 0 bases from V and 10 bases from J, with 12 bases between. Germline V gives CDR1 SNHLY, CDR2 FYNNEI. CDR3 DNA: TGTGCCAGCAGTGAAGCGTGGGCCAGCGGAGCTTTCTTT. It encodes CASSEAWASGAFF.

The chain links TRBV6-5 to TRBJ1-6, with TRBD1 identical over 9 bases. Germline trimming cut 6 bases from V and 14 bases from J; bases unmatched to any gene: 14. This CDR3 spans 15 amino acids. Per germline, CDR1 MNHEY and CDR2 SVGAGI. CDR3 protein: CASSLGGQGVVALHF. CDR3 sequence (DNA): TGTGCCAGCAGCCTAGGGGGACAGGGAGTAGTGGCCCTCCACTTT.

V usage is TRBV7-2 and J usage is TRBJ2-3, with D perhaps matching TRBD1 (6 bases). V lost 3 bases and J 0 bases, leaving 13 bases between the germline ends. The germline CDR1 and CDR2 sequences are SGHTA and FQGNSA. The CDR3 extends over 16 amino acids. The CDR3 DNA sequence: TGTGCCAGCAGCTTGGACAGTGCGACTAGCACAGATACGCAGTATTTT. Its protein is CASSLDSATSTDTQYF.

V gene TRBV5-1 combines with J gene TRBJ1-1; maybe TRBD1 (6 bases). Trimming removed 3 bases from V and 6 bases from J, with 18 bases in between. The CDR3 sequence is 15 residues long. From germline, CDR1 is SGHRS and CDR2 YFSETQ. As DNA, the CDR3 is TGCGCCAGCAGCTCAGGATATACAGGGCCCCCTGAAGCTTTCTTT. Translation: CASSSGYTGPPEAFF.

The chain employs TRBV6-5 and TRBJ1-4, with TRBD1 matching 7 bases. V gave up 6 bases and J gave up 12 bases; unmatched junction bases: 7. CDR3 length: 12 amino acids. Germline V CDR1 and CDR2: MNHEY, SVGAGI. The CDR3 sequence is CASRNMDRQLFF. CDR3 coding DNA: TGTGCCAGCAGGAATATGGACAGGCAACTGTTTTTT.